This is a list of T cell receptor beta chains from one sample in a study of T cell responses to AZD1222 COVID-19 vaccine. Here immunoSEQ multiplex PCR was the method, and the copy in TCRdb shows in-frame clones only, minus some. This table holds under 170,000 clones, approximately 92% found once. The sample consisted of peripheral blood, taken 28 days after the second AZD1222 dose. Source of these receptors: an adult who received the AZD1222 COVID-19 vaccine. CDR3s include the opening cysteine and the closing phenylalanine or tryptophan.

V gene | CDR3 protein
TRBV19 | CASRGVVGNRHEQYF
TRBV4-2 | CASSPRGSGSYNEQFF
TRBV28 | CASSPGDRGWDTIYF
TRBV11-2 | CASSSRQTDPYEQYF
TRBV5-5 | CASSLGRVQNSPLHF
TRBV6-5 | CASSYSRGRSEAFF
TRBV18 | CASSEGDVYGYTF
TRBV2 | CASAEVPDDSNQPQHF
TRBV4-1 | CASSQGLLPTEAFF
TRBV30 | CARTFRGNYGYTF
TRBV19 | CASRTGTGGSRGGYTF
TRBV6-5 | CASSYSAYEQYF
TRBV7-9 | CASSLLAGGYNEQFF
TRBV7-8 | CASSPIAGEGVEQYF
TRBV6-1 | CASSEVLDEELFF
TRBV19 | CASSVDNSGNTIYF
TRBV4-1 | CASSQERASRYEQYF
TRBV12-5 | CASGPKVGINTEAFF
TRBV7-9 | CASSLNQDNSPLHF
TRBV27 | CASSSLDRSRGAFF
TRBV11-3 | CASSSRMNTEAFF
TRBV29-1 | CSVLTGSTDTQYF
TRBV19 | CASRAAGEEKLFF
TRBV27 | CASSPDRMGYTF
TRBV25-1 | CASSPGAFF
TRBV2 | CASSSNTEAFF
TRBV11-2 | CASSPLAARSYEQYF
TRBV6-5 | CASSYSFASGNTIYF
TRBV27 | CASSFYRDNQPQHF
TRBV25-1 | CASRGTGITGELFF
TRBV5-5 | CASSLGSGGKSNQPQHF
TRBV6-6 | CASSPAGSLMVGANVLTF
TRBV27 | CASSLIRSSYEQYF
TRBV30 | CAWSSDSYEQYF
TRBV30 | CASLAGSSYEQYF
TRBV7-9 | CASSLEGRSGELFF
TRBV29-1 | CSVEFQGRSGLGYTF
TRBV6-5 | CASGKDSWGNQPQHF
TRBV15 | CATSLLSRDQPQHF
TRBV7-9 | CASSQRSGETQYF
TRBV11-2 | CASSLGGVGYEQYF
TRBV27 | CASTIGTSGSNEQFF
TRBV25-1 | CASSGRIEAFF
TRBV9 | CASSVDTGKFGEAFF
TRBV30 | CAWSTGEKLFF
TRBV29-1 | CSFREGTDTQYF
TRBV5-1 | CASTEGVGLELYEQYF
TRBV5-1 | CASSAGTSSSGNTIYF